The TCR delta chain described here comes from a study of gamma-delta T cells after stem cell transplantation. The V gene's germline CDR1 is GEAIGNYY and CDR2 EKD. J was trimmed by 8 bases and V by 0 bases; bases with no gene match: 31. The CDR3 consists of 22 residues. TCRdb repeated clone calling on the RT-PCR reads with CATT. This table holds roughly 4,500 delta-chain clones, more than 1.5% found once. In its sample, this clone was seen a few times. J is TRDJ1 and V is TRDV2, with 8 bases fitting TRDD3. The sequence derives from a human donor. It is not recorded whose cells these are; they may come from a transplant donor. Source material: gamma-delta T cells. The CDR3 region is CACDTVGNPGNGGSPPRGKLIF. CDR3 nucleotides: TGTGCCTGTGACACCGTCGGGAATCCCGGGAATGGGGGATCCCCCCCGCGGGGCAAACTCATCTTT.